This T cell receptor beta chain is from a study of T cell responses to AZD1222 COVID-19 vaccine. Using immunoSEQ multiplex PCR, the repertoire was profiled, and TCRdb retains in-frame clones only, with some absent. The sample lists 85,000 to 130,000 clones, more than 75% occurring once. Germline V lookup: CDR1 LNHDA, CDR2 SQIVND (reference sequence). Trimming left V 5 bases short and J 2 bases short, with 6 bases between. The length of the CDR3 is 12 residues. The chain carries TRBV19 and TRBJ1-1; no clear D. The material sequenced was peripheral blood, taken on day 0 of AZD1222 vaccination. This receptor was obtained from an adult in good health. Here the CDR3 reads CASSQQNTEAFF. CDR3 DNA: TGTGCCAGTAGTCAACAAAACACTGAAGCTTTCTTT.